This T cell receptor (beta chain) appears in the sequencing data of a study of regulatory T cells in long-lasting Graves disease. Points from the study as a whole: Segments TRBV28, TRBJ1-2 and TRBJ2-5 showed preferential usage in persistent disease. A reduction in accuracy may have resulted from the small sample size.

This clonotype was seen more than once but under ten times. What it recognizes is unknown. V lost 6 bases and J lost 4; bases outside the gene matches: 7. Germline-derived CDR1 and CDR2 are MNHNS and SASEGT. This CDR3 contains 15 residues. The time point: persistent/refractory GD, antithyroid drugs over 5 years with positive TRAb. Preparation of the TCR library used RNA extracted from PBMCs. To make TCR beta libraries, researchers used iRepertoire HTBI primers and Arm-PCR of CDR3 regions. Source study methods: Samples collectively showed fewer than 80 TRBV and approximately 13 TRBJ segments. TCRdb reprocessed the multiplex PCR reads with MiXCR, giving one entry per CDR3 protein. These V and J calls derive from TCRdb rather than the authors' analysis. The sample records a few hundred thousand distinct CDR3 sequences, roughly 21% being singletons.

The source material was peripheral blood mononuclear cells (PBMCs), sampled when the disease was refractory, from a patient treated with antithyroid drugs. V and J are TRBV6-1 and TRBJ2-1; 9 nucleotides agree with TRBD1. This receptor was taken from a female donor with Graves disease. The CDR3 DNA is TGTGCCAGCAGCGAACCGGGACAGGGATACAATGAGCAGTTCTTC. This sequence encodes CASSEPGQGYNEQFF.